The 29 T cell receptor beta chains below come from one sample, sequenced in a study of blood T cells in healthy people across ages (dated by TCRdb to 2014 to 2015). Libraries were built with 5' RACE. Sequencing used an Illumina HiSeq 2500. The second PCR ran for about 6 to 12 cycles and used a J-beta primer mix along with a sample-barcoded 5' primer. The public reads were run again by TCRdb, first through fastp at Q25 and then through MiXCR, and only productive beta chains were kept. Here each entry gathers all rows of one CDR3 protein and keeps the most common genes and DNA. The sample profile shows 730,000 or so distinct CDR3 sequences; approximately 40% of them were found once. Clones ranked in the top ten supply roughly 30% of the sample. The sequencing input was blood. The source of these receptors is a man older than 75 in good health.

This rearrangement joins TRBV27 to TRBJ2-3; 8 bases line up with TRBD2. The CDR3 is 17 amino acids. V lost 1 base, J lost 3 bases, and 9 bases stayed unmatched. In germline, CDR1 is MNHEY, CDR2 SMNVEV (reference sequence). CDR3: CASSLFSGTSGTDTQYF. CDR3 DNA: TGTGCCAGCAGTTTATTCAGTGGGACTAGTGGGACAGATACGCAGTATTTT.

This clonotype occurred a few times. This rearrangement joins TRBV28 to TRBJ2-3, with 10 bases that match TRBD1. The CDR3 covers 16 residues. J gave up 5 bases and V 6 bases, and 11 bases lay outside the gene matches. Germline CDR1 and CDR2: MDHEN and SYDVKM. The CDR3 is CASRLGTGAFQDTQYF. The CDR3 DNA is TGTGCCAGCAGGCTCGGGACAGGGGCTTTCCAAGATACGCAGTATTTT.

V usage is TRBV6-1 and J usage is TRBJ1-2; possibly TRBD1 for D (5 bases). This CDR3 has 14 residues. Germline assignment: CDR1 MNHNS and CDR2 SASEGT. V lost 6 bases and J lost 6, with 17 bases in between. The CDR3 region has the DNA TGTGCCAGCAGAGATAGGGGCCGCCCTCATGGCTACACCTTC. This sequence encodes CASRDRGRPHGYTF.

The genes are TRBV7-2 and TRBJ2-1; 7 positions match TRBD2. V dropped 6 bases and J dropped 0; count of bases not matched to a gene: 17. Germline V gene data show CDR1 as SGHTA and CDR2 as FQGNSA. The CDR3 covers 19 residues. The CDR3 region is CASSFRRLAATSSYNEQFF. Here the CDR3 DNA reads TGTGCCAGCAGTTTCAGGCGCCTAGCGGCTACCAGCTCCTACAATGAGCAGTTCTTC.

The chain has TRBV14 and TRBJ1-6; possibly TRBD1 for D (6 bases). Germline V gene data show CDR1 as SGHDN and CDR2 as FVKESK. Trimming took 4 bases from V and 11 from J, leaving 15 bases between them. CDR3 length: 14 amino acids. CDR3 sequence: CASSPQGSQTPLHF. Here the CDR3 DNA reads TGTGCCAGCAGCCCACAGGGATCCCAGACACCCCTCCACTTT. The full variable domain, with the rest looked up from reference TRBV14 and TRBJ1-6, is EAGVTQFPSHSVIEKGQTVTLRCDPISGHDNLYWYRRVMGKEIKFLLHFVKESKQDESGMPNNRFLAERTGGTYSTLKVQPAELEDSGVYFCASSPQGSQTPLHFGNGTRLTVT.

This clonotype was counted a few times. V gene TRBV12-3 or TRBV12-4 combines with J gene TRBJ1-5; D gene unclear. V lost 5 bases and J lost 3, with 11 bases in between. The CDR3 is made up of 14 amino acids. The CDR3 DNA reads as TGTGCCAGCAGTGGACGGAACTCCAATCAGCCCCAGCATTTT. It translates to CASSGRNSNQPQHF.

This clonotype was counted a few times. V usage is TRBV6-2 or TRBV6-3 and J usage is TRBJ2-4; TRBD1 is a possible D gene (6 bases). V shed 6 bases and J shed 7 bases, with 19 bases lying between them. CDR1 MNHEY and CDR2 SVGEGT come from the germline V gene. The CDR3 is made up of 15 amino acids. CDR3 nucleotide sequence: TGTGCCAGCAGCCCCCACAGGGCATCAGAGAACATTCAGTACTTC. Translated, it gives CASSPHRASENIQYF.

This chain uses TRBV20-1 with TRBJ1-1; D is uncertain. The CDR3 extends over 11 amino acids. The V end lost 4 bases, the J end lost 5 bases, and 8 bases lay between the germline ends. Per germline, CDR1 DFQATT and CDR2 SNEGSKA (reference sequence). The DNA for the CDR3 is TGCAGTGCTATGGACCAGACTGAAGCTTTCTTT. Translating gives CSAMDQTEAFF.

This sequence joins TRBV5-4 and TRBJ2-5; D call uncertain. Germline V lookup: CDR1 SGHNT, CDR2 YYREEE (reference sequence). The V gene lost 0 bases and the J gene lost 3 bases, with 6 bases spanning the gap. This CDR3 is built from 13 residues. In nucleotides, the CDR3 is TGTGCCAGCAGCTTGGCGCTGGAAGAGACCCAGTACTTC. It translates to CASSLALEETQYF.

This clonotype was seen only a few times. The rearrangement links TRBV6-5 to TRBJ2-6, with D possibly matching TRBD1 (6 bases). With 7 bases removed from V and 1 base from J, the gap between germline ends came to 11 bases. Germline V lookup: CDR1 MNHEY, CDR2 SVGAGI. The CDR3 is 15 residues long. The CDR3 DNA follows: TGTGCCAGCACCACAGGGCTTTCTGGGGCCAACGTCCTGACTTTC. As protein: CASTTGLSGANVLTF.

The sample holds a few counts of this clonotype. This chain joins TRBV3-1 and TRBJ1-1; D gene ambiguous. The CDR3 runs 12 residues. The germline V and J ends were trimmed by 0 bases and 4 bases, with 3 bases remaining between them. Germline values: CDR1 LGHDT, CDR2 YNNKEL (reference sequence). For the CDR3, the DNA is TGTGCCAGCAGCCAAGACGGCACTGAAGCTTTCTTT. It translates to CASSQDGTEAFF.

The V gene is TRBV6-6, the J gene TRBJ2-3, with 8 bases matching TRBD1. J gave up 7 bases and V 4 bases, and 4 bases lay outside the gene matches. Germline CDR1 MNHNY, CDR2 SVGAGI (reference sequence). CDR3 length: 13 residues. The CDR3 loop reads CASSLGQGNTQYF. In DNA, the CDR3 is TGTGCCAGCAGTTTAGGACAGGGAAATACGCAGTATTTT.

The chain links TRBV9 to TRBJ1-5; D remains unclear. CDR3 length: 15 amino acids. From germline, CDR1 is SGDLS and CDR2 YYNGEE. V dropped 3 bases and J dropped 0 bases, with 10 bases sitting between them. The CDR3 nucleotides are TGTGCCAGCAGCGCTGGTCCTAATAGCAATCAGCCCCAGCATTTT. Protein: CASSAGPNSNQPQHF.

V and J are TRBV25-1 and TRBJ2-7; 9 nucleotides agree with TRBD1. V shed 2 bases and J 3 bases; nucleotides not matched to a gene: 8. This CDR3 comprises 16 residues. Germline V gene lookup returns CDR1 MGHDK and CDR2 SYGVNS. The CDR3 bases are TGTGCCAGCAGTGAAGCCCCCGGGACAGGGAACTACGAGCAGTACTTC. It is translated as CASSEAPGTGNYEQYF.

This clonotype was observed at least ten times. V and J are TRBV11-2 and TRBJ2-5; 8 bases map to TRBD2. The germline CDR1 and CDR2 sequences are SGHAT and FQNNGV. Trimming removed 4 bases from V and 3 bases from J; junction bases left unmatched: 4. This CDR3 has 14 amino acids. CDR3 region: CASSSGGVKETQYF. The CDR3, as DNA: TGTGCCAGCAGCTCCGGGGGGGTAAAAGAGACCCAGTACTTC.

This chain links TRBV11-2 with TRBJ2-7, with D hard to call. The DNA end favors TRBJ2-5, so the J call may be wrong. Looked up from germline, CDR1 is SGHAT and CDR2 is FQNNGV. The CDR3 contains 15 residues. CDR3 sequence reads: CASSLVRTRRETQYF. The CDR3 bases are TGTGCCAGCAGCTTAGTTCGGACGAGAAGGGAGACCCAGTACTTC.

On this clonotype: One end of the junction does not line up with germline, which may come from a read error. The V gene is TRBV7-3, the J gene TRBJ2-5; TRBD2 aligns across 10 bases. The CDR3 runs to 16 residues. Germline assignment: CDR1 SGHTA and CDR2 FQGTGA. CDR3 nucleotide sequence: TGTGTCAGCAGCCTATCAACTAGCGGGGTTTACAATGAGCAGTACTTC. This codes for CVSSLSTSGVYNEQYF.

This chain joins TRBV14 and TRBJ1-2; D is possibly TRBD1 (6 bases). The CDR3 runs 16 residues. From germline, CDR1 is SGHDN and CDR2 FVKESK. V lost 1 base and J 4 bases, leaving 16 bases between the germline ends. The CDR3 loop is CASSQVGGQQPYGYTF. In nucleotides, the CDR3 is TGTGCCAGCAGCCAAGTCGGGGGCCAACAACCCTATGGCTACACCTTC.

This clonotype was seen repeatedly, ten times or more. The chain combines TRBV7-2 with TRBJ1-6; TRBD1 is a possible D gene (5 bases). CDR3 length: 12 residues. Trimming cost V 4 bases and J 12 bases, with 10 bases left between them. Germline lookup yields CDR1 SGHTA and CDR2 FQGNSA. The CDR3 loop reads CASSSGRGPLHF. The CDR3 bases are TGTGCCAGCAGCTCGGGACGGGGACCCCTCCACTTT.

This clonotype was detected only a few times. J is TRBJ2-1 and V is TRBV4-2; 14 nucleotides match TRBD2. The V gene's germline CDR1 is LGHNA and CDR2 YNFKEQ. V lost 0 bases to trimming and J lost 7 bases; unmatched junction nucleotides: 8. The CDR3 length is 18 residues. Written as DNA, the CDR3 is TGTGCCAGCAGCCAAGACGTGACTAGCGGGAGGGCTGGGAATGAGCAGTTCTTC. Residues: CASSQDVTSGRAGNEQFF.

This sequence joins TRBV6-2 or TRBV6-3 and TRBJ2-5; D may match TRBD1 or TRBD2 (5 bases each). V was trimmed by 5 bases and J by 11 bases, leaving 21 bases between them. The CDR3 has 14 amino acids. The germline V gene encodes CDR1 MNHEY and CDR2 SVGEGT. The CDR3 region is CASSALGDMNEQYF. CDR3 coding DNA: TGTGCCAGCAGTGCCCTGGGGGATATGAATGAGCAGTACTTC.

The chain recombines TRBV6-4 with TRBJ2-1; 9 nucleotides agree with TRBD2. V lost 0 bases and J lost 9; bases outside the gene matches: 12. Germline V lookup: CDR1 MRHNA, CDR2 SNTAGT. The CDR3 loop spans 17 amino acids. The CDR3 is CASSDSEIEREVSEQFF. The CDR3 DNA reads TGTGCCAGCAGTGACTCTGAAATAGAGCGGGAGGTGAGTGAGCAGTTCTTC.

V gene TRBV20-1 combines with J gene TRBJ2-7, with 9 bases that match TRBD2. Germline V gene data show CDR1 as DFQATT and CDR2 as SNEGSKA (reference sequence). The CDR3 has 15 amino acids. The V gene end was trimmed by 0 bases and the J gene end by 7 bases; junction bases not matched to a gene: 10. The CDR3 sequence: CSARDPSGGMNEQYF. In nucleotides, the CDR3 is TGCAGTGCTAGAGATCCCAGCGGGGGGATGAATGAGCAGTACTTC.

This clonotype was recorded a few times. The CDR3 DNA is TGCGCCAGCAGCCTGACAGGGGCTCTAGAGACTGAGCAGTTCTTC. It specifies CASSLTGALETEQFF. The chain is built from TRBV5-1 and TRBJ2-1, with TRBD1 matching over 8 bases. V gave up 4 bases and J gave up 9 bases; unmatched junction bases: 12. The CDR3 has 15 residues. Germline CDR1 reads SGHRS; CDR2 reads YFSETQ.

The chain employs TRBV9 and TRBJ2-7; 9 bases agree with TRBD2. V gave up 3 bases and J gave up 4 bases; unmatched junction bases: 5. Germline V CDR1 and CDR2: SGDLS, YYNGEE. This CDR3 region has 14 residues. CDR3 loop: CASSGSGGRYEQYF. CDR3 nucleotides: TGTGCCAGCAGCGGTAGCGGGGGTAGGTACGAGCAGTACTTC.

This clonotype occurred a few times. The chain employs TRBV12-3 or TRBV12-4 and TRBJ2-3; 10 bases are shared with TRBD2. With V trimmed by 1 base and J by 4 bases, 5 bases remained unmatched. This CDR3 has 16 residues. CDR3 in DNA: TGTGCCAGCAGTTTAGTCCTAGCGGGAGTTCCAGATACGCAGTATTTT. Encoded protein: CASSLVLAGVPDTQYF.

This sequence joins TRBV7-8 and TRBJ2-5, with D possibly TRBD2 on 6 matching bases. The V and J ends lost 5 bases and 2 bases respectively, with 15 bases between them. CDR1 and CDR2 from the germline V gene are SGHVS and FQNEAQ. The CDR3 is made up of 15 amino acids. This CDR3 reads CASSPKEGLQETQYF. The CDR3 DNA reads TGTGCCAGCAGCCCCAAGGAGGGGTTACAAGAGACCCAGTACTTC.

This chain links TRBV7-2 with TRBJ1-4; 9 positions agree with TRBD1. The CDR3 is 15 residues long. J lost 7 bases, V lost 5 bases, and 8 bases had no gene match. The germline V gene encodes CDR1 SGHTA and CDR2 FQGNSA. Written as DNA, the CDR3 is TGTGCCAGCAGCGCCCCCGGGACAGGGTCTGAAAAACTGTTTTTT. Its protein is CASSAPGTGSEKLFF.

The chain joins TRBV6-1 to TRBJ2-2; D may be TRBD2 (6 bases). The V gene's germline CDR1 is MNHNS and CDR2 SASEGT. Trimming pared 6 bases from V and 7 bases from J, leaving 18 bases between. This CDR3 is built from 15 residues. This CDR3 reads CASSPATSGIGELFF. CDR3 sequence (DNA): TGTGCCAGCAGCCCCGCGACTAGTGGGATCGGGGAGCTGTTTTTT.